This TCR beta chain was sequenced in a study of T cell changes during pregnancy in multiple sclerosis. The table lists this clone with a count of one. Clones were read by immunoSEQ multiplex PCR, and TCRdb kept only the in-frame ones, dropping some. This sample has over 60,000 clones, with around 89% found just once. V dropped 7 bases and J dropped 6; count of bases not matched to a gene: 12. CDR3 length: 15 amino acids. CDR1 SGHVS and CDR2 FQNEAQ come from the germline V gene. This TCR came from a female donor with multiple sclerosis, enrolled in a pregnancy study. Specimen: peripheral blood, collected in the first trimester of pregnancy. The V gene is TRBV7-8, the J gene TRBJ2-3, with 8 bases fitting TRBD2. The CDR3 DNA is TGTGCCAGCACCCCCCCTGCGGGGGGTGGGGATACGCAGTATTTT. Its translation is CASTPPAGGGDTQYF. Complete variable domain (other parts from reference TRBV7-8 and TRBJ2-3): GAGVSQSPRYKVAKRGQDVALRCDPISGHVSLFWYQQALGQGPEFLTYFQNEAQLDKSGLPSDRFFAERPEGSVSTLKIQRTQQEDSAVYLCASTPPAGGGDTQYFGPGTRLTVL.